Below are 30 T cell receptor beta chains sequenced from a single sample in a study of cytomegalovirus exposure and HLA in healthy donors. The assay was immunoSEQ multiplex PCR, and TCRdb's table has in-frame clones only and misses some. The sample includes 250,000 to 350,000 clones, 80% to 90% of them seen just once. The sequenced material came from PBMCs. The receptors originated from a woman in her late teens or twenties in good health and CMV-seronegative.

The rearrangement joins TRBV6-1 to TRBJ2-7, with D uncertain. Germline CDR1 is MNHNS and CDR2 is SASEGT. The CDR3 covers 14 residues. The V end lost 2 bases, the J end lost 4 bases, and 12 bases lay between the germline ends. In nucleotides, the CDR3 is TGTGCCAGCAGTGAACCCCAGGTTGGGTACGAGCAGTACTTC. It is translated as CASSEPQVGYEQYF.

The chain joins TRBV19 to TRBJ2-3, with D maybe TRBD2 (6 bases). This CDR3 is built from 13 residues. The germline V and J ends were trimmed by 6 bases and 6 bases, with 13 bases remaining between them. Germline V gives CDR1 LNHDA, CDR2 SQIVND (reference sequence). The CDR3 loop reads CASSPGDLDTQYF. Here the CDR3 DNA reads TGTGCCAGTAGCCCCGGGGACTTGGATACGCAGTATTTT.

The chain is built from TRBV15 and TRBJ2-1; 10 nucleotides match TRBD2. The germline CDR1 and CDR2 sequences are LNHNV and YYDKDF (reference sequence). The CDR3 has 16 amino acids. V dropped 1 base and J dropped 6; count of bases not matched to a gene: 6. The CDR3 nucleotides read TGTGCCACCAGCAGAGGCTTGGCTAGCGGGAGCAATGAGCAGTTCTTC. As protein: CATSRGLASGSNEQFF.

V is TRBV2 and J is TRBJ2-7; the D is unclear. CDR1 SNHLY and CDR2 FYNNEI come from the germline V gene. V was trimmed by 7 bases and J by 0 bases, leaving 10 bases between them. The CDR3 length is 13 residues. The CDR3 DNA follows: TGTGCCAGCACTAGAACATACTCCTACGAGCAGTACTTC. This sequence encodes CASTRTYSYEQYF.

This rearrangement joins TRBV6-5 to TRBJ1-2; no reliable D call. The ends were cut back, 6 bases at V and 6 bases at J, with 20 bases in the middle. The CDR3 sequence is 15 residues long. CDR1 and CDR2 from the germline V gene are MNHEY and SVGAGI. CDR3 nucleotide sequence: TGTGCCAGCAGAACAAACAACGGGGTAATCGATGGCTACACCTTC. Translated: CASRTNNGVIDGYTF.

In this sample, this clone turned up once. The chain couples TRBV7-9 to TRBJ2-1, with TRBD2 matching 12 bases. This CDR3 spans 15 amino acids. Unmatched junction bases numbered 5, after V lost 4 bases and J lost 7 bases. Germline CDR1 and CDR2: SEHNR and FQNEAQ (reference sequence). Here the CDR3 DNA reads TGTGCCAGCAGCTCCCGACTAGCGGGAGAAAATGAGCAGTTCTTC. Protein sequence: CASSSRLAGENEQFF. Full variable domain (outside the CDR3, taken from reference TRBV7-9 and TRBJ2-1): DTGVSQNPRHKITKRGQNVTFRCDPISEHNRLYWYRQTLGQGPEFLTYFQNEAQLEKSRLLSDRFSAERPKGSFSTLEIQRTEQGDSAMYLCASSSRLAGENEQFFGPGTRLTVL.

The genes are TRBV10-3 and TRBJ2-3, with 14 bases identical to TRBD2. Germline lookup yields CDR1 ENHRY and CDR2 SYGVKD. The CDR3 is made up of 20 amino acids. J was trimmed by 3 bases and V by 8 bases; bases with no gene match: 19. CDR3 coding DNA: TGTGCCATCCCGACGGGGGTCGAGACTAGCGGGAGGGTTGTGACAGATACGCAGTATTTT. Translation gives CAIPTGVETSGRVVTDTQYF.

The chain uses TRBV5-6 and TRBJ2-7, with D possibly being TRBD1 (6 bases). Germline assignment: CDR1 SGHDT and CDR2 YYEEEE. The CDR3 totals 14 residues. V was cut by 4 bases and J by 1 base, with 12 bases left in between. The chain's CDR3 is CASSPQGLSYEQYF. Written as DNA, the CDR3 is TGTGCCAGCAGCCCCCAGGGGTTGTCCTACGAGCAGTACTTC.

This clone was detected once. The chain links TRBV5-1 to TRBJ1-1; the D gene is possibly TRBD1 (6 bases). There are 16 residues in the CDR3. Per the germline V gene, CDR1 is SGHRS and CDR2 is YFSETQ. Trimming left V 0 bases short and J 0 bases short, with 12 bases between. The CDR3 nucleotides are TGCGCCAGCAGCTTGGCAGGACAGTCCATGAACACTGAAGCTTTCTTT. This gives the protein CASSLAGQSMNTEAFF.

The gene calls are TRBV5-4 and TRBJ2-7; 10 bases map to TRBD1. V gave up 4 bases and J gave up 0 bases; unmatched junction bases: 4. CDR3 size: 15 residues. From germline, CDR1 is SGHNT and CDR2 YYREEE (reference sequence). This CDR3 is CASSAGQGTSYEQYF. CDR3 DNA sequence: TGTGCCAGCAGCGCGGGACAGGGGACCTCCTACGAGCAGTACTTC.

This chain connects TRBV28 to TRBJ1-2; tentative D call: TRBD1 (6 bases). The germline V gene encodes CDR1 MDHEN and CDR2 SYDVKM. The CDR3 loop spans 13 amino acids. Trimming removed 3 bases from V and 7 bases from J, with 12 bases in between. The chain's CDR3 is CASSFLLGGGYTF. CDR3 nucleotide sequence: TGTGCCAGCAGTTTTCTCCTAGGGGGTGGCTACACCTTC.

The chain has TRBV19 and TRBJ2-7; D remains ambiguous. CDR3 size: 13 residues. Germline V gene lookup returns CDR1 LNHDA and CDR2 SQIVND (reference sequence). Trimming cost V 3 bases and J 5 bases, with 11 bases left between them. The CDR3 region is CASSIRGNHEQYF. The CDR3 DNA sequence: TGTGCCAGTAGTATTCGCGGAAACCACGAGCAGTACTTC.

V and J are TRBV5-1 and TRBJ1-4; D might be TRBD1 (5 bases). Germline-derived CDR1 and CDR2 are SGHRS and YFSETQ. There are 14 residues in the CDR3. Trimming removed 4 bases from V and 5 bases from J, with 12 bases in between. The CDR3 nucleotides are TGCGCCAGCAGCAGCGGGACGGCGAATGAAAAACTGTTTTTT. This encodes CASSSGTANEKLFF.

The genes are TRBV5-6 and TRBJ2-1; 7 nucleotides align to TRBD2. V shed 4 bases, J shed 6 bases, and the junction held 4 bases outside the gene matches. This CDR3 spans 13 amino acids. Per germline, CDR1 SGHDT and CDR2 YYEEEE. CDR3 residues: CASSPGGGNEQFF. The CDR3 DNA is TGTGCCAGCAGCCCGGGAGGTGGCAATGAGCAGTTCTTC.

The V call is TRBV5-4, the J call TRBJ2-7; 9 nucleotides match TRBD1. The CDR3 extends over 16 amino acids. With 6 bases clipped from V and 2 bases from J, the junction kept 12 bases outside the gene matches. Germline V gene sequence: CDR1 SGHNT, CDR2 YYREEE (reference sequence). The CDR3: CASTPTHGTGTYEQYF. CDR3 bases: TGTGCCAGCACCCCTACCCACGGGACAGGGACCTACGAGCAGTACTTC.

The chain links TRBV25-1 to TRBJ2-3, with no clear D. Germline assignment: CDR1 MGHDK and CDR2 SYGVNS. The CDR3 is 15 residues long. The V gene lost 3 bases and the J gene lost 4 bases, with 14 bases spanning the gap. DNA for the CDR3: TGTGCCAGCAGTGATCCACGGAGTTCCGCAGATACGCAGTATTTT. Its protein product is CASSDPRSSADTQYF. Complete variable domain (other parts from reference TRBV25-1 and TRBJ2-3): EADIYQTPRYLVIGTGKKITLECSQTMGHDKMYWYQQDPGMELHLIHYSYGVNSTEKGDLSSESTVSRIRTEHFPLTLESARPSHTSQYLCASSDPRSSADTQYFGPGTRLTVL.

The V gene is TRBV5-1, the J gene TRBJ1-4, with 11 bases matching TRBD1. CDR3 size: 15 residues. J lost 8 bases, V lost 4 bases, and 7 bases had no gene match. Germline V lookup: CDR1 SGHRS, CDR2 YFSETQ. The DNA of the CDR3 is TGCGCCAGCAGCACAGGGACAGGGGGGCGAGAAAAACTGTTTTTT. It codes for CASSTGTGGREKLFF.

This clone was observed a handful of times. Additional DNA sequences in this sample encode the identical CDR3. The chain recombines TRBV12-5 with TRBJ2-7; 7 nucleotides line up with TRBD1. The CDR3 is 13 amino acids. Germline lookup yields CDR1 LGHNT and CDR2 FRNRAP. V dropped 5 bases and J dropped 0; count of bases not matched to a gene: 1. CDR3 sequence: CASGRTGSYEQYF. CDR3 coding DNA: TGTGCTAGTGGTAGGACAGGCTCCTACGAGCAGTACTTC.

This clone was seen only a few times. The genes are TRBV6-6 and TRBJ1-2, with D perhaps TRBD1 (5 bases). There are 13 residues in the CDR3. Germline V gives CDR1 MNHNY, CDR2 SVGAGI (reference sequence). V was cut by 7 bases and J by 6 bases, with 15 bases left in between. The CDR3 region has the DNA TGTGCCAGCACCGACGTGTGGGGGGATGGCTACACCTTC. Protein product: CASTDVWGDGYTF.

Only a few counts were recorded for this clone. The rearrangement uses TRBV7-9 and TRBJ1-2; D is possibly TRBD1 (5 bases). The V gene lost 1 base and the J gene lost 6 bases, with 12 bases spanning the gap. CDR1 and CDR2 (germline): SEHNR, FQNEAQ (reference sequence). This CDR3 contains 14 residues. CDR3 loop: CASSLELGGDGYTF. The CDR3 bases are TGTGCCAGCAGCTTAGAGCTTGGGGGGGATGGCTACACCTTC.

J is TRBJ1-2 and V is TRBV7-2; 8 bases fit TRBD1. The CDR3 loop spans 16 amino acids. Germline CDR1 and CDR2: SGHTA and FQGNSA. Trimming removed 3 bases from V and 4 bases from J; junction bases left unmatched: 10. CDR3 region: CASSLGLTGVSYGYTF. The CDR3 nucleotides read TGTGCCAGCAGCTTGGGGTTGACAGGGGTCTCCTATGGCTACACCTTC.

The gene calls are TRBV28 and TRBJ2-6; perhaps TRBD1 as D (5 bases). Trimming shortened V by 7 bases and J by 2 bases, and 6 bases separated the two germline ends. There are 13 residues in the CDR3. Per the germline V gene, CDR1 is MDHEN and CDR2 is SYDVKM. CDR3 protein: CASKGAGANVLTF. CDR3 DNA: TGTGCCAGCAAAGGGGCTGGGGCCAACGTCCTGACTTTC.

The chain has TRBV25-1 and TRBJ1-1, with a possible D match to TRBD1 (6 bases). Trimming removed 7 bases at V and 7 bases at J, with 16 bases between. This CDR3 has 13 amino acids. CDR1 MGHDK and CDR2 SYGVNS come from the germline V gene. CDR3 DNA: TGTGCCAGCATGGGGGCACGAGAAGGTGAAGCTTTCTTT. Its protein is CASMGAREGEAFF.

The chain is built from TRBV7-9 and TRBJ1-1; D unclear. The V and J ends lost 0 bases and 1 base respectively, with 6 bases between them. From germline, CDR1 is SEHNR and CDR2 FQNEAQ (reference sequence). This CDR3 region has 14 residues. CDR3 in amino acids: CASSLAEANTEAFF. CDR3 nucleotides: TGTGCCAGCAGCTTAGCGGAGGCGAACACTGAAGCTTTCTTT.

CDR3 DNA: TGTGCCAGCAGTGCCGGGACTAGCTGGGAGACCCAGTACTTC. Its protein product is CASSAGTSWETQYF. The rearrangement joins TRBV6-5 to TRBJ2-5; the match to TRBD2 covers 9 bases. This CDR3 has 14 amino acids. The J segment lost 5 bases and the V segment lost 5 bases, leaving 6 bases of the junction unmatched. Germline-derived CDR1 and CDR2 are MNHEY and SVGAGI.

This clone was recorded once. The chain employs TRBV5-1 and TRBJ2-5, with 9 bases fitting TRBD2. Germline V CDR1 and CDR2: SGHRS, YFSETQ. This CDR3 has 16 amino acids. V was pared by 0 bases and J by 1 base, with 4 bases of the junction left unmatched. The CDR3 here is CASSLAPSGAQETQYF. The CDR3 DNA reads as TGCGCCAGCAGCTTGGCGCCTAGCGGGGCCCAAGAGACCCAGTACTTC.

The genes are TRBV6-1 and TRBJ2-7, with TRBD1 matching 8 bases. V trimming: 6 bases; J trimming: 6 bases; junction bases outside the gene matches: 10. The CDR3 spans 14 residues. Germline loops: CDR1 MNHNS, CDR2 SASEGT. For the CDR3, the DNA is TGTGCCAGCAGCCCCGGCGTGGGGACAGGCGAGCAGTACTTC. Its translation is CASSPGVGTGEQYF.

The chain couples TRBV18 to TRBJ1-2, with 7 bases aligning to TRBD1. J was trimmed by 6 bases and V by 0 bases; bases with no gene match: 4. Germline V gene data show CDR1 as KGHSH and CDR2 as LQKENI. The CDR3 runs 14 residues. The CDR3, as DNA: TGTGCCAGCTCACCACCGGCGACAGGGCATGGCTACACCTTC. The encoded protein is CASSPPATGHGYTF.

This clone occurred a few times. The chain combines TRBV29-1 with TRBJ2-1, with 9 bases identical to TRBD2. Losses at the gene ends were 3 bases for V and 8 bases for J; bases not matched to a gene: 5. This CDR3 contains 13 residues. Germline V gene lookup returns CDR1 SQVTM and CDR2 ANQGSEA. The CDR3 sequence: CSVDRREGYEQFF. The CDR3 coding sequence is TGCAGCGTTGACCGGCGGGAGGGCTATGAGCAGTTCTTC.

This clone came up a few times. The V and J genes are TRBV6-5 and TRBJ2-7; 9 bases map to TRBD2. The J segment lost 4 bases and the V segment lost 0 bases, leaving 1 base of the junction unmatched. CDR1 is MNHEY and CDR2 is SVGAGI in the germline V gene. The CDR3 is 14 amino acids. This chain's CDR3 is CASSYSTSGYEQYF. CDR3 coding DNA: TGTGCCAGCAGTTACTCGACTAGCGGTTACGAGCAGTACTTC.